The entry below describes one T cell receptor (beta chain). The data belong to a study of T cells in Graves' hyperthyroidism and ophthalmopathy. PBMCs came from more than 9 ml fresh peripheral blood. The CDR3 consists of 15 residues. V lost 4 bases, J lost 2 bases, and 5 bases stayed unmatched. Germline V gene sequence: CDR1 SGHRS, CDR2 YFSETQ. RNA transcripts were the template for amplifying TCR beta CDR3 regions. First-round RT-PCR targeting the TCR CDR3 was performed with the HTBI primer set. TCRdb used MiXCR to reprocess the multiplex PCR reads, holding one entry per CDR3 protein. This table has around 700,000 distinct CDR3 sequences, 30% to 40% appearing once.

The chain employs TRBV5-1 and TRBJ2-2; 7 positions agree with TRBD1. This clonotype was sampled from a middle-aged woman with Graves' hyperthyroidism. The sequenced sample consisted of blood. CDR3 sequence: CASSEQGPNTGELFF. In DNA, the CDR3 is TGCGCCAGCAGCGAACAGGGGCCCAACACCGGGGAGCTGTTTTTT. Based on the CDR3 plus reference TRBV5-1 and TRBJ2-2, the full variable domain is KAGVTQTPRYLIKTRGQQVTLSCSPISGHRSVSWYQQTPGQGLQFLFEYFSETQRNKGNFPGRFSGRQFSNSRSEMNVSTLELGDSALYLCASSEQGPNTGELFFGEGSRLTVL.